The rows below give T cell receptor beta chains drawn from one sample of a study of CD8+CD57+ T cells in acquired aplastic anemia. TCRdb reprocessed the reads via MiXCR and lists one record per CDR3 protein. Of about 220,000 distinct CDR3 sequences in the sample, about a third are singletons; the top ten hold roughly 1.1%. The sequenced sample consisted of sorted CD4+, CD8+, or CD8+CD57+ T cells (not recorded which) from PBMCs. The receptors were gathered from a human donor in good health, serving as a control. CDR3s include the opening cysteine and the closing phenylalanine or tryptophan. Fields, in order: clone size, J gene, D gene, V gene, CDR3 length, CDR3 DNA, CDR3 protein. The D gene is left open where the match is weak. The size field is filled for only some rows; it gives once, few, many or a size class.

>many|TRBJ1-2|.|TRBV29-1|13
TGCAGCGTGGAGGACGGAAGGGGAGGTCCCTTCACCTTC
CSVEDGRGGPFTF
>.|TRBJ2-7|TRBD1|TRBV2|14
TGTGCCAGCGGGGGCGGGACAGGGGTCGACGAGCAGTACTTC
CASGGGTGVDEQYF
>.|TRBJ2-1|.|TRBV5-1|14
TGCGCCAGCAGCCGGGCCATCTCCTACAATGAGCAGTTCTTC
CASSRAISYNEQFF
>.|TRBJ2-5|.|TRBV12-5|13
TGTGCTAGTGGTTTGGGGTTCCAAGAGACCCAGTACTTC
CASGLGFQETQYF
>many|TRBJ2-3|TRBD2|TRBV2|16
TGTGCCAGCAGTCGGTCTAGCGGGACACACACAGATACGCAGTATTTT
CASSRSSGTHTDTQYF
>.|TRBJ2-3|.|TRBV20-1|16
TGCAGTGCTATGACCTTTTGGCGGGGAAAAACAGATACGCAGTATTTT
CSAMTFWRGKTDTQYF
>many|TRBJ2-3|.|TRBV29-1|13
TGCAGCCCAGTTCAGCATAGCACAGATACGCAGTATTTT
CSPVQHSTDTQYF
>many|TRBJ1-6|.|TRBV27|14
TGTGCCAGCAGTTCGAAGTTCGATAATTCACCCCTCCACTTT
CASSSKFDNSPLHF
>.|TRBJ2-7|TRBD2|TRBV9|15
TGTGCCAGCAGCGTAGTCCCGCGCGGGGGCTACGAGCAGTACTTC
CASSVVPRGGYEQYF
>many|TRBJ2-7|.|TRBV6-1|14
TGTGCCAGCAGTCGGACTGTGAGCTCCTACGAGCAGTACTTC
CASSRTVSSYEQYF
>few|TRBJ1-1|.|TRBV10-1|12
TGCGCCAGCAGTGAGTCAGACGGTGAAGCTTTCTTT
CASSESDGEAFF
>.|TRBJ1-5|TRBD1|TRBV12-5|20
TGTGCTAGTGGTTTGGTGACCGGCCAAGGGCGCCGGGACAGGGATCAGCCCCAGCATTTT
CASGLVTGQGRRDRDQPQHF
>.|TRBJ1-1|.|TRBV27|14
TGTGCCCCAACTGGGGACCACATGAACACTGAAGCTTTCTTT
CAPTGDHMNTEAFF
>.|TRBJ1-6|.|TRBV10-3|12
TGTGCCATCAGTGAGGTTAATTCACCCCTCCACTTT
CAISEVNSPLHF
>few|TRBJ2-1|TRBD2|TRBV6-5|16
TGTGCCAGCAGTACCCGAGCGGGAGGGAAGAACAATGAGCAGTTCTTC
CASSTRAGGKNNEQFF
>few|TRBJ2-5|.|TRBV20-1|14
TGCAGTGCTAGAGATTTGGGGGGGCTAGAGACCCAGTACTTC
CSARDLGGLETQYF
>few|TRBJ1-2|.|TRBV6-1|14
TGTGCCAGCAGTCGCGGGGGCGTGGGAAATGGCTACACCTTC
CASSRGGVGNGYTF
>.|TRBJ2-3|.|TRBV5-6|12
TGTGCCAGCAGCCGAAGGGCCGATACGCAGTATTTT
CASSRRADTQYF
>.|TRBJ1-1|.|TRBV14|15
TGTGCCAGCTCACCCGTCGGGACATCAAGCACTGAAGCTTTCTTT
CASSPVGTSSTEAFF
>.|TRBJ2-5|.|TRBV25-1|16
TGTGCCAGCTCACCACCGAGTCTGGATGTGCAAGAGACCCAGTACTTC
CASSPPSLDVQETQYF
>.|TRBJ2-1|TRBD2|TRBV29-1|15
TGCAGCGTTGAAGAGGGGACTAGCGGCTACAATGAGCAGTTCTTT
CSVEEGTSGYNEQFF
>.|TRBJ2-3|TRBD2|TRBV29-1|15
TGCAGCGTTGCAGGGACTAGCGGGGGGACAGATACGCAGTATTTT
CSVAGTSGGTDTQYF
>.|TRBJ1-3|TRBD1|TRBV10-3|15
TGTGCCATCAGTGATCCGGGACAGGGGGGAAACACCATATATTTT
CAISDPGQGGNTIYF
>.|TRBJ2-5|TRBD2|TRBV25-1|20
TGTGCCAGCAGTGATATGTGGCGACTAGCGGGAGTGACGGTCATCGAGACCCAGTACTTC
CASSDMWRLAGVTVIETQYF